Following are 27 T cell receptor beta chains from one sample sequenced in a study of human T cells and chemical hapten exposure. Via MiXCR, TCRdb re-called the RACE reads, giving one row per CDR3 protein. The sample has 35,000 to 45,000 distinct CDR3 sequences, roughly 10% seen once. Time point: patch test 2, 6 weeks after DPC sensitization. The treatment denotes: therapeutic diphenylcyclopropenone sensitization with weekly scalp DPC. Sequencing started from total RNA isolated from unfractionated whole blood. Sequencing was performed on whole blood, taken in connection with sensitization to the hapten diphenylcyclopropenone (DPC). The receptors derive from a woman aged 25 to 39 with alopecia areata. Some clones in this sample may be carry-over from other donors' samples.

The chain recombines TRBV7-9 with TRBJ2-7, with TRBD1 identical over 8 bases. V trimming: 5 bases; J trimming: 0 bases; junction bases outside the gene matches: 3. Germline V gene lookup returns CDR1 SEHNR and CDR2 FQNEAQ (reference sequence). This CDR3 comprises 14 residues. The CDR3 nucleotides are TGTGCCAGCAGCGGTCAGGGGGCCTCCTACGAGCAGTACTTC. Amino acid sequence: CASSGQGASYEQYF. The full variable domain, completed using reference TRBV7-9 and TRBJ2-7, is DTGVSQNPRHKITKRGQNVTFRCDPISEHNRLYWYRQTLGQGPEFLTYFQNEAQLEKSRLLSDRFSAERPKGSFSTLEIQRTEQGDSAMYLCASSGQGASYEQYFGPGTRLTVT.

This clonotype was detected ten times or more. DNA for the CDR3: TGTGCTAGTGGTTTGGTACGAGCTAGCGGGCACGAGCAGTTCTTC. This translates into CASGLVRASGHEQFF. The chain carries TRBV12-5 and TRBJ2-1, with 8 bases matching TRBD2. The CDR3 loop spans 15 amino acids. The junction had 8 bases not matched to a gene; V was cut back by 0 bases and J by 10 bases. CDR1 is LGHNT and CDR2 is FRNRAP in the germline V gene.

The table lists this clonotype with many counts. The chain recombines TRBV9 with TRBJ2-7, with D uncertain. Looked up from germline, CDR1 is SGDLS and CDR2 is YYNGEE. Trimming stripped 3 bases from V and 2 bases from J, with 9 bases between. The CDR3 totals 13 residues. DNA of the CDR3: TGTGCCAGCAGCGGTGCGTCAGCCTACGAGCAGTACTTC. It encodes CASSGASAYEQYF. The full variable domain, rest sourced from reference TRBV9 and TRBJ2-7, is DSGVTQTPKHLITATGQRVTLRCSPRSGDLSVYWYQQSLDQGLQFLIQYYNGEERAKGNILERFSAQQFPDLHSELNLSSLELGDSALYFCASSGASAYEQYFGPGTRLTVT.

Written as DNA, the CDR3 is TGCGCCAGCAGCCGGGACAGCTCAGCGAACACCGGGGAGCTGTTTTTT. Translating it yields CASSRDSSANTGELFF. The chain joins TRBV5-1 to TRBJ2-2; 7 bases are a match to TRBD1. Germline V gene sequence: CDR1 SGHRS, CDR2 YFSETQ. V was clipped by 4 bases and J by 0 bases; unmatched bases: 6. The CDR3 runs 16 residues.

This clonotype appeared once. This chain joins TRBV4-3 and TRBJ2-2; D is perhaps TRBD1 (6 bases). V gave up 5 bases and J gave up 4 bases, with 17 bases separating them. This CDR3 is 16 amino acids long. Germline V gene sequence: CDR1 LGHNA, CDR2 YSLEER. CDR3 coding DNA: TGCGCCAGCAGCAGCCAGACAGGAGTTAGCACCGGGGAGCTGTTTTTT. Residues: CASSSQTGVSTGELFF.

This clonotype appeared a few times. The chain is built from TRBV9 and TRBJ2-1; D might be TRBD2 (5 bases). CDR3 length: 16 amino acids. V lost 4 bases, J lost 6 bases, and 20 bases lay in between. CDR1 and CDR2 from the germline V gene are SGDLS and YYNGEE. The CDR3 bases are TGTGCCAGCAGCTCAGAGGACTGGGTGACCTCCAATGAGCAGTTCTTC. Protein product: CASSSEDWVTSNEQFF. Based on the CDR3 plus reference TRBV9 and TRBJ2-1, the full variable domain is DSGVTQTPKHLITATGQRVTLRCSPRSGDLSVYWYQQSLDQGLQFLIQYYNGEERAKGNILERFSAQQFPDLHSELNLSSLELGDSALYFCASSSEDWVTSNEQFFGPGTRLTVL.

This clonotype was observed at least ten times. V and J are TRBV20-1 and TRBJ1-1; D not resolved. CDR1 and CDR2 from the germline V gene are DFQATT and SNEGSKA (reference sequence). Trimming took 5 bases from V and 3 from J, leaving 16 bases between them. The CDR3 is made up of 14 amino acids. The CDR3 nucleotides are TGCAGTGCTGGAACTACGGACGGCTACACTGAAGCTTTCTTT. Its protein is CSAGTTDGYTEAFF.

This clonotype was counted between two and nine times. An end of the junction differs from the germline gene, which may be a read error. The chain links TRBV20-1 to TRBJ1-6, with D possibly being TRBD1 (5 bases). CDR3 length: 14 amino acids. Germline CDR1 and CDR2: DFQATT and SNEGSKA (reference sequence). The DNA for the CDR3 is TGCAGCGCTACGGGGGGTTCCTATAATTCACCCCTCCACTTT. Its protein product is CSATGGSYNSPLHF.

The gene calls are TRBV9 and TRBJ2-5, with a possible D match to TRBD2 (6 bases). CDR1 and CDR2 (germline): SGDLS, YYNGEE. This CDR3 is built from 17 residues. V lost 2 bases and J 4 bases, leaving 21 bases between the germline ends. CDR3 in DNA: TGTGCCAGCAGCGTTCGGAGGGGTGGACCAGTGGGAGAGACCCAGTACTTC. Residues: CASSVRRGGPVGETQYF.

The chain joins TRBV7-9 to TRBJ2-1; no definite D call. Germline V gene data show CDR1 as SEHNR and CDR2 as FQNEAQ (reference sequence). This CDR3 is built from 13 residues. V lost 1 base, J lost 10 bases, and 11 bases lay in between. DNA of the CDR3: TGTGCCAGCAGCTTAGTAGGCAGGCAGGAGCAGTTCTTC. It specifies CASSLVGRQEQFF.

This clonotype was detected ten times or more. The CDR3 DNA reads TGTGCCAGCTCACCACCGGTGGACAGGGCGTCTTCACCCCTCCACTTT. This encodes CASSPPVDRASSPLHF. This chain connects TRBV18 to TRBJ1-6; 8 bases fit TRBD1. After removal of 0 bases from V and 9 bases from J, the junction contained 7 bases not matched to a gene. This CDR3 spans 16 amino acids. CDR1 is KGHSH and CDR2 is LQKENI in the germline V gene.

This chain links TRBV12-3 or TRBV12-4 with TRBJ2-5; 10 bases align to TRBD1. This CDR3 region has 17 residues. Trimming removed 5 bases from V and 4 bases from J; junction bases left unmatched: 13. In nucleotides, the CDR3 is TGTGCCAGCAGTCCCGGGGACAGGGGACCCCTCGGAGAGACCCAGTACTTC. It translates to CASSPGDRGPLGETQYF.

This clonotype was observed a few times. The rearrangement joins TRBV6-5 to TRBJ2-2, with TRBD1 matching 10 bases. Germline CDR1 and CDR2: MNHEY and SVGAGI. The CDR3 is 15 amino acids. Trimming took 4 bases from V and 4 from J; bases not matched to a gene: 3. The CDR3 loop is CASSSGQGGTGELFF. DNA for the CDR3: TGTGCCAGCAGTTCCGGACAGGGGGGCACCGGGGAGCTGTTTTTT.

CDR3 in DNA: TGTGCCAGCAGCTTTTCAGTGGGCTACGAGCAGTACTTC. This codes for CASSFSVGYEQYF. The gene calls are TRBV7-3 and TRBJ2-7; D is ambiguous. The CDR3 loop spans 13 amino acids. The V gene's germline CDR1 is SGHTA and CDR2 FQGTGA. Trimming left V 3 bases short and J 3 bases short, with 9 bases between.

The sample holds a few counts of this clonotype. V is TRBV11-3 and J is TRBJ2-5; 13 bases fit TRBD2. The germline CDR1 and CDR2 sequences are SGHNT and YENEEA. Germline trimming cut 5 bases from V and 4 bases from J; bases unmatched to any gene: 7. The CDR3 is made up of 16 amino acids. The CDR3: CASSGRTSGGGETQYF. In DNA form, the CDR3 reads TGTGCCAGCAGCGGACGGACTAGCGGGGGTGGAGAGACCCAGTACTTC.

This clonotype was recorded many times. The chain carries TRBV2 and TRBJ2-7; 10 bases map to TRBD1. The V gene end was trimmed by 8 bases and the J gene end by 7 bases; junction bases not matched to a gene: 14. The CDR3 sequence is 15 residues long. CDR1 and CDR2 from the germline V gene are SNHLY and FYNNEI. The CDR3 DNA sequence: TGTGCCAGCCTCCGGTCCCAGTGGACAGGGGGTGAGCAGTACTTC. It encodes CASLRSQWTGGEQYF. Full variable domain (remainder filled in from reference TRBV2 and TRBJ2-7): EPEVTQTPSHQVTQMGQEVILRCVPISNHLYFYWYRQILGQKVEFLVSFYNNEISEKSEIFDDQFSVERPDGSNFTLKIRSTKLEDSAMYFCASLRSQWTGGEQYFGPGTRLTVT.

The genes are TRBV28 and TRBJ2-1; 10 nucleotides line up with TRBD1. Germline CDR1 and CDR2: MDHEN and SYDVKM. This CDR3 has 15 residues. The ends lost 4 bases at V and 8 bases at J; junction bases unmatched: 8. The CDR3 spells CASSSPGQGNDEQFF. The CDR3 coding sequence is TGTGCCAGCAGTTCACCGGGACAGGGGAACGATGAGCAGTTCTTC.

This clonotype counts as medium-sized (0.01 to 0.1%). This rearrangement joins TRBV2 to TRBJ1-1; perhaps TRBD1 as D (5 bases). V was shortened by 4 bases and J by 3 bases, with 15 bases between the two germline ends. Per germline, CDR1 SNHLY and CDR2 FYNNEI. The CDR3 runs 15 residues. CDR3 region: CASSVGQGVDTEAFF. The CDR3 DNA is TGTGCCAGCAGTGTTGGTCAGGGTGTCGACACTGAAGCTTTCTTT.

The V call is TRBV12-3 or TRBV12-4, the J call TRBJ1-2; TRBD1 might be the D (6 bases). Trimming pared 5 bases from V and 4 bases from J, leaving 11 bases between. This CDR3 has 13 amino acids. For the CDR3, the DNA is TGTGCCAGCAGTGTCCTGACAGGCTATGGCTACACCTTC. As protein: CASSVLTGYGYTF.

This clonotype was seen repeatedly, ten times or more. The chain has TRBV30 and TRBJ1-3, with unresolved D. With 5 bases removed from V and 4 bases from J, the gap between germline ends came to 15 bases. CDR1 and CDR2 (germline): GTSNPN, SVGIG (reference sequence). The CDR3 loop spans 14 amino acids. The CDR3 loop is CAWVAWASGNTIYF. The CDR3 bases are TGTGCCTGGGTCGCCTGGGCGAGCGGAAACACCATATATTTT.

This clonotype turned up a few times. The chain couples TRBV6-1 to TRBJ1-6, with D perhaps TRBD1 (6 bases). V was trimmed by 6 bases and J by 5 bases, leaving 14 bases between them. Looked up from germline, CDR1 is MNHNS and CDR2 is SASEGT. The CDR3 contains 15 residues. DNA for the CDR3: TGTGCCAGCAGGCTTGGGGGGCAGAATAATTCACCCCTCCACTTT. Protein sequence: CASRLGGQNNSPLHF.

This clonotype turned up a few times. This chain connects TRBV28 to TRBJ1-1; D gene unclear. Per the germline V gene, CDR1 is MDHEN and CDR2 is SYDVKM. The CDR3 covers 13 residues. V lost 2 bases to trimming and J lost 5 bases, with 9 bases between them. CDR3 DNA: TGTGCCAGCAGTTTAAGCCCGACTACTGAAGCTTTCTTT. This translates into CASSLSPTTEAFF. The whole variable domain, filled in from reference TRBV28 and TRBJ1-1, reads DVKVTQSSRYLVKRTGEKVFLECVQDMDHENMFWYRQDPGLGLRLIYFSYDVKMKEKGDIPEGYSVSREKKERFSLILESASTNQTSMYLCASSLSPTTEAFFGQGTRLTVV.

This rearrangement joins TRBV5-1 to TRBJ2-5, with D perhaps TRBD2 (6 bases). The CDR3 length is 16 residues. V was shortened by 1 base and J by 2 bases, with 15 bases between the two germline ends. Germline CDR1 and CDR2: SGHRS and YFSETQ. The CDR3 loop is CASSLNPGTWQETQYF. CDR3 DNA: TGCGCCAGCAGCTTGAATCCCGGGACTTGGCAAGAGACCCAGTACTTC.

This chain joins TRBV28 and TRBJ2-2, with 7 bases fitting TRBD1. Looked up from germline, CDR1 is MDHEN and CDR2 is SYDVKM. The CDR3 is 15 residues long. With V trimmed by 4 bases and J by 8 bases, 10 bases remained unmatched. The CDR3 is CASSSTGYSSGELFF. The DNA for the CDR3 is TGTGCCAGCAGTTCGACAGGGTACTCCTCGGGGGAGCTGTTTTTT.

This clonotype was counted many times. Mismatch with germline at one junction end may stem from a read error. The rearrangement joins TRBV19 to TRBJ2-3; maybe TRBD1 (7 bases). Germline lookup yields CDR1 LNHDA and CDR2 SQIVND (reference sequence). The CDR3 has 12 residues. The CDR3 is CASSIRGGGQTF. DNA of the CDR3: TGTGCCAGTAGTATCCGTGGAGGGGGCCAGACTTTT.

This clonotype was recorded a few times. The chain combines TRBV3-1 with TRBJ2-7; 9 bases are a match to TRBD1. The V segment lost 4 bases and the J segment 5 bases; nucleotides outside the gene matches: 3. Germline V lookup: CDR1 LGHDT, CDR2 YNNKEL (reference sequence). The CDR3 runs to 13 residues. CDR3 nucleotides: TGTGCCAGCAGCCGTGACAGGGGGAACGAGCAGTACTTC. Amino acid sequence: CASSRDRGNEQYF.

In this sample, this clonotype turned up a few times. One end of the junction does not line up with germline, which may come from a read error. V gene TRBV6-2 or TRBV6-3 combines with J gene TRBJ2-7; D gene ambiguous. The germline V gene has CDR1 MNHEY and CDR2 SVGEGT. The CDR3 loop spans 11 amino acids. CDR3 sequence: CASSNSYEQYF. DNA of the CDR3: TGTGCCAGCAGTAACTCCTACGAGCAGTACTTC.